This T cell receptor (beta chain) was obtained from a study of CD8+ T cells in alopecia areata. Study conclusions and caveats: Lesional scalp exceeded normal scalp in clonality, especially in alopecia totalis/universalis. Scalp samples also yield sequences of resident alphabeta T cells from normal skin.

cDNA reverse transcribed from extracted RNA served as the sequencing template. Assay used: immunoSEQ multiplex PCR; TCRdb lists only in-frame clones, some missing. The sample includes over 100,000 clones, 49% of them seen just once. This clone has a single count. Its target is unknown. The V end was cut by 0 bases, the J end by 3 bases, with 6 bases between. The CDR3 consists of 13 residues. CDR1 is MNHEY and CDR2 is SVGAGI in the germline V gene. Source: CD8+ T cells sorted from blood, taken at week 0. The origin of this receptor is a human donor with alopecia areata. The chain employs TRBV6-5 and TRBJ2-7, with D possibly matching TRBD1 (5 bases). The CDR3 DNA is TGTGCCAGCAGTTACTCGACAGTCTACGAGCAGTACTTC. It yields the protein CASSYSTVYEQYF.